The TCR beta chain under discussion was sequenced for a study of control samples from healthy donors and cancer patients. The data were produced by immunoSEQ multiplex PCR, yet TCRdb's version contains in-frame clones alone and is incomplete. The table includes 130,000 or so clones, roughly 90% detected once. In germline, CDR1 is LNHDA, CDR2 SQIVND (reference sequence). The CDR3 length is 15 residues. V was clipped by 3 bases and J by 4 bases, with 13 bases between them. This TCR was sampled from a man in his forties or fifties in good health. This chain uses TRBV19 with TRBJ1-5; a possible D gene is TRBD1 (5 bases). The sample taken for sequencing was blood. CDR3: CASSMTEGKNQPQHF. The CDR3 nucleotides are TGTGCCAGTAGTATGACAGAGGGAAAAAATCAGCCCCAGCATTTT.